This T cell receptor beta chain was recovered during a study of T-cell reconstitution after alpha-beta-depleted transplantation in children (dated by TCRdb to about 2016). As for the study more broadly: The study quantitatively tracked T-cell immune reconstitution after TCRalphabeta/CD19-depleted allogeneic hematopoietic cell transplantation in children using TCR repertoire profiling.

From cysteine to phenylalanine, the CDR3 is 15 amino acids long. Here the CDR3 DNA is all that survives: 45 bases in frame from base 1. On this clonotype: Its antigen target is currently unknown. A read error may produce the germline difference seen at one junction end.

The sample's treatment or condition label, decoded: allogeneic hematopoietic cell transplantation with graft depleted of TCRalphabeta T cells and CD19 B cells. The transplant recipients were children given TCRalphabeta/CD19-depleted allogeneic hematopoietic cell grafts. Study-wide conclusions, independent of this receptor: The apparently early recovery of alphabetaT-cell counts about two months after transplant reportedly depended on only several hundred rapidly expanded clones that came from non-depleted graft cells. In some patients, the high TCRbeta diversity seen at day 60 was put down to recipient T cells and intrathymic progenitors that had survived conditioning. The frequencies of hyperexpanded clones fell over the following months, and after one year, T-cell counts and TCRbeta diversity were mostly attributed to newly produced T cells.

Receptors were amplified or captured by PCR. TCRdb lists the instrument as Illumina HiSeq 2500. Molecular barcoding was employed in the preparation of TCR libraries, with unique molecular identifiers being used to normalize TCRbeta repertoire quantification. TCRdb itself trimmed the public reads at Q25 with fastp, ran MiXCR and retained productive beta chains. Each CDR3 protein appears once, grouped with its most common genes and DNA. Recorded for this sample are about 900,000 distinct CDR3 sequences; 25% to 35% of them occurred a single time. The biggest ten clones account for roughly 31% of the sample.

The sequence was obtained from a boy younger than two who had a stem cell transplant for SCID, so the T cells may come from the graft donor. The chain is encoded by TRBV12-3 or TRBV12-4 joined to TRBJ2-1, and TRBD2 aligns with 11 junction nucleotides. Sequences were derived from PBMCs, mostly from graft donor cells, sampled 360 days after TCRalphabeta/CD19-depleted stem cell transplant. Read as DNA, the sequence is TGTGCCAGCAGATTAGCGGGGGGGTTTTACAATGAGCAGTTCTTC. Translated, this gives CASRLAGGFYNEQFF.